The 32 T cell receptor beta chains below all came from one sample that was sequenced in a study of blood T cell repertoires in COVID-19. Assay used: immunoSEQ multiplex PCR; TCRdb lists only in-frame clones, some missing. Here the sample spans more than 110,000 clones, 80% to 90% being singletons. The sequenced sample was peripheral blood. These receptor sequences come from a man in his fifties or sixties with active or convalescent COVID-19.

This chain links TRBV5-4 with TRBJ2-2; D uncertain. This CDR3 has 15 amino acids. Germline V gene lookup returns CDR1 SGHNT and CDR2 YYREEE (reference sequence). V was trimmed by 0 bases and J by 3 bases, leaving 9 bases between them. CDR3 DNA sequence: TGTGCCAGCAGCTTGGACAGAGTTTACACCGGGGAGCTGTTTTTT. As protein: CASSLDRVYTGELFF.

The chain is built from TRBV6-2 or TRBV6-3 and TRBJ2-1; 8 bases are shared with TRBD2. The germline gives CDR1 MNHEY, CDR2 SVGEGT. The CDR3 length is 14 residues. Germline trimming cut 2 bases from V and 7 bases from J; bases unmatched to any gene: 4. The DNA for the CDR3 is TGTGCCAGCAGTTACAGCGGGAGAAGGAATGAGCAGTTCTTC. Encoded protein: CASSYSGRRNEQFF.

This clone was detected once. The chain joins TRBV28 to TRBJ1-3; perhaps TRBD1 as D (5 bases). This CDR3 is 15 amino acids long. Germline V CDR1 and CDR2: MDHEN, SYDVKM. The V end was cut by 10 bases, the J end by 0 bases, with 16 bases between. The CDR3 here is CATNGGGYSGNTIYF. In DNA, the CDR3 is TGTGCCACCAACGGGGGGGGATACTCTGGAAACACCATATATTTT.

V usage is TRBV28 and J usage is TRBJ2-7, with 9 bases that match TRBD1. CDR1 is MDHEN and CDR2 is SYDVKM in the germline V gene. The CDR3 loop spans 14 amino acids. V gave up 6 bases and J gave up 2 bases; unmatched junction bases: 5. CDR3 nucleotide sequence: TGTGCCAGCAGGCCCCGGGACAGGGCCTACGAGCAGTACTTC. It translates to CASRPRDRAYEQYF.

V and J are TRBV6-5 and TRBJ1-5, with no clear D. The V end lost 7 bases, the J end lost 7 bases, and 20 bases lay between the germline ends. The CDR3 sequence is 15 residues long. Germline V gene data show CDR1 as MNHEY and CDR2 as SVGAGI. The CDR3 loop is CASTTGTTEGQPQHF. The CDR3 DNA reads TGTGCCAGCACCACGGGAACGACCGAAGGACAGCCCCAGCATTTT.

V usage is TRBV19 and J usage is TRBJ1-2; D gene uncertain. The V gene lost 2 bases and the J gene lost 7 bases, with 14 bases spanning the gap. CDR1 and CDR2 (germline): LNHDA, SQIVND (reference sequence). The CDR3 length is 14 residues. The CDR3 spells CASSIFGQAFGYTF. For the CDR3, the DNA is TGTGCCAGTAGTATATTTGGTCAGGCGTTTGGCTACACCTTC.

The chain couples TRBV3-1 (or the pseudogene TRBV3-2) to TRBJ2-3, with D possibly being TRBD2 (7 bases). CDR3 length: 17 amino acids. Germline V lookup: CDR1 LGHDT, CDR2 YNNKEL (reference sequence). V lost 5 bases and J 5 bases, leaving 23 bases between the germline ends. The CDR3 nucleotides read TGTGCCAGCAGCTGGGGGGGGCCGTCTCCCTGGGGAGATACGCAGTATTTT. Amino acid sequence: CASSWGGPSPWGDTQYF.

The gene calls are TRBV5-8 and TRBJ1-5; no firm D call. Trimming shortened V by 4 bases and J by 4 bases, and 9 bases separated the two germline ends. Germline V gene sequence: CDR1 SGHTS, CDR2 YDEGEE. The CDR3 loop spans 13 amino acids. For the CDR3, the DNA is TGTGCCAGCAGCCGGACTGGAAATCAGCCCCAGCATTTT. Residues: CASSRTGNQPQHF.

V and J are TRBV6-5 and TRBJ1-3; a possible D gene is TRBD1 (5 bases). V was trimmed by 5 bases and J by 0 bases, leaving 11 bases between them. The CDR3 sequence is 15 residues long. Germline CDR1 is MNHEY and CDR2 is SVGAGI. This CDR3 is CASSQGPISGNTIYF. The CDR3 nucleotides read TGTGCCAGCAGTCAGGGCCCAATCTCTGGAAACACCATATATTTT.

V gene TRBV19 combines with J gene TRBJ1-1; D uncertain. Germline lookup yields CDR1 LNHDA and CDR2 SQIVND (reference sequence). Trimming removed 0 bases at V and 3 bases at J, with 5 bases between. The CDR3 is 13 residues long. The CDR3 here is CASSIDRYTEAFF. In nucleotides, the CDR3 is TGTGCCAGTAGTATAGATCGGTACACTGAAGCTTTCTTT. The full variable domain, its missing parts supplied by reference TRBV19 and TRBJ1-1, is DGGITQSPKYLFRKEGQNVTLSCEQNLNHDAMYWYRQDPGQGLRLIYYSQIVNDFQKGDIAEGYSVSREKKESFPLTVTSAQKNPTAFYLCASSIDRYTEAFFGQGTRLTVV.

The J gene is TRBJ2-7, the V gene TRBV9, with 7 bases identical to TRBD1. The V gene end was trimmed by 3 bases and the J gene end by 0 bases; junction bases not matched to a gene: 9. This CDR3 has 16 residues. Per germline, CDR1 SGDLS and CDR2 YYNGEE. The CDR3 DNA is TGTGCCAGCAGCGACAGTCCGGGACAGCTCTCCTACGAGCAGTACTTC. As protein: CASSDSPGQLSYEQYF.

The CDR3 DNA reads as TGTGCCAGTAACACAGATTCGGCGATGAACACTGAAGCTTTCTTT. It encodes CASNTDSAMNTEAFF. V gene TRBV19 combines with J gene TRBJ1-1; D unresolved. Germline V lookup: CDR1 LNHDA, CDR2 SQIVND (reference sequence). Deletions cut 7 bases from V and 0 bases from J, with 15 bases between. CDR3 length: 15 amino acids.

The chain joins TRBV30 to TRBJ2-1; maybe TRBD1 (5 bases). Germline V gives CDR1 GTSNPN, CDR2 SVGIG (reference sequence). This CDR3 contains 16 residues. Trimming took off 1 base at V and 8 bases at J, with 21 bases between the two ends. The CDR3, as DNA: TGTGCCTGGAGTGATCAGGGCTTCCGGGCGGTAGATGAGCAGTTCTTC. This codes for CAWSDQGFRAVDEQFF.

The chain is built from TRBV11-1 and TRBJ2-6; D not resolved. CDR3 size: 14 residues. The V gene's germline CDR1 is SGHAT and CDR2 FQDESV (reference sequence). V was cut by 3 bases and J by 2 bases, with 5 bases left in between. The DNA for the CDR3 is TGTGCCAGCAGCTTCGTCCCTGGGGCCAACGTCCTGACTTTC. Amino acids: CASSFVPGANVLTF.

This chain uses TRBV5-4 with TRBJ2-1; D might be TRBD1 (6 bases). CDR1 SGHNT and CDR2 YYREEE come from the germline V gene (reference sequence). The CDR3 runs to 16 residues. The ends were cut back, 4 bases at V and 3 bases at J, with 17 bases in the middle. The DNA of the CDR3 is TGTGCCAGCAGCCTGAGGGACATAAACTTCTACAATGAGCAGTTCTTC. Its translation: CASSLRDINFYNEQFF.

This rearrangement joins TRBV11-2 to TRBJ2-7; D is uncertain. The germline CDR1 and CDR2 sequences are SGHAT and FQNNGV. This CDR3 contains 12 residues. The germline V and J ends were trimmed by 3 bases and 3 bases, with 6 bases remaining between them. CDR3 in amino acids: CASSFSLYEQYF. CDR3 DNA: TGTGCCAGCAGCTTTTCACTCTACGAGCAGTACTTC.

This chain uses TRBV2 with TRBJ2-1; TRBD2 matches at 9 bases. CDR3 length: 15 amino acids. V was pared by 7 bases and J by 6 bases, with 10 bases of the junction left unmatched. The germline V gene has CDR1 SNHLY and CDR2 FYNNEI. The CDR3 nucleotides read TGTGCCAGCAACCTAGGGGCGGGGGGGCCCAATGAGCAGTTCTTC. Translation gives CASNLGAGGPNEQFF.

V usage is TRBV7-9 and J usage is TRBJ1-5, with D possibly being TRBD1 (5 bases). There are 14 residues in the CDR3. Germline CDR1 and CDR2: SEHNR and FQNEAQ (reference sequence). V lost 5 bases and J lost 1, with 9 bases in between. CDR3 region: CASSEEGSNQPQHF. The CDR3 DNA reads TGTGCCAGCAGCGAGGAGGGGAGCAATCAGCCCCAGCATTTT.

This clone has a single count. The chain couples TRBV29-1 to TRBJ2-7; 11 nucleotides align to TRBD2. Germline CDR1 reads SQVTM; CDR2 reads ANQGSEA. V lost 6 bases to trimming and J lost 0 bases; unmatched junction nucleotides: 7. CDR3 length: 15 residues. CDR3 in DNA: TGCAGCGTCGATGCCACTAGCGGGGGCTCCTACGAGCAGTACTTC. It translates to CSVDATSGGSYEQYF.

The V call is TRBV7-2, the J call TRBJ2-4, with 7 positions matching TRBD1. Germline lookup yields CDR1 SGHTA and CDR2 FQGNSA. This CDR3 has 16 amino acids. J lost 5 bases, V lost 5 bases, and 12 bases had no gene match. The CDR3 is CASSPRDSPSENIQYF. CDR3 DNA sequence: TGTGCCAGCAGCCCAAGGGACAGCCCTTCTGAAAACATTCAGTACTTC.

The CDR3 protein is CASFRGVSTDTQYF. CDR3 nucleotide sequence: TGCGCCAGCTTCAGGGGGGTTAGCACAGATACGCAGTATTTT. The chain is built from TRBV5-1 and TRBJ2-3; tentatively, D is TRBD1 (7 bases). CDR1 and CDR2 (germline): SGHRS, YFSETQ. V dropped 7 bases and J dropped 0 bases, with 12 bases sitting between them. There are 14 residues in the CDR3.

The V call is TRBV24-1, the J call TRBJ1-2; TRBD1 might be the D (5 bases). Germline V gene lookup returns CDR1 KGHDR and CDR2 SFDVKD. The CDR3 has 15 amino acids. V was cut by 3 bases and J by 2 bases, with 12 bases left in between. CDR3 in DNA: TGTGCCACCAGTGATACAGGTCAGGCAAACTATGGCTACACCTTC. It specifies CATSDTGQANYGYTF.

Concerning this clone: A junction boundary mismatches the germline segment, possibly from a read error. The CDR3, as DNA: TGTGCCAGCAGCACCCGGGACAGGGGCTCCAGCGGGAGCAAAGATACGCAGTATTTT. Translating gives CASSTRDRGSSGSKDTQYF. V and J are TRBV7-2 and TRBJ2-3; 10 nucleotides match TRBD1. In germline, CDR1 is SGHTA, CDR2 FQGNSA. The CDR3 has 19 residues. Filled out from reference TRBV7-2 and TRBJ2-3, the complete variable domain reads GAGVSQSPSNKVTEKGKDVELRCDPISGHTALYWYRQSLGQGLEFLIYFQGNSAPDKSGLPSDRFSAERTGGSVSTLTIQRTQQEDSAVYLCASSTRDRGSSGSKDTQYFGPGTRLTVL.

This clone was seen more than once but under ten times. The V gene is TRBV9, the J gene TRBJ2-2, with TRBD2 identical over 8 bases. This CDR3 is 15 amino acids long. J gave up 3 bases and V 2 bases, and 3 bases lay outside the gene matches. In germline, CDR1 is SGDLS, CDR2 YYNGEE. The CDR3 sequence: CASSVASGYTGELFF. In nucleotides, the CDR3 is TGTGCCAGCAGCGTGGCTAGCGGGTACACCGGGGAGCTGTTTTTT.

This chain uses TRBV7-2 with TRBJ2-2; D gene uncertain. This CDR3 spans 14 amino acids. V lost 2 bases and J lost 2, with 6 bases in between. Germline CDR1 SGHTA, CDR2 FQGNSA. Here the CDR3 reads CASSLRQNTGELFF. The CDR3 DNA reads TGTGCCAGCAGCTTAAGACAAAACACCGGGGAGCTGTTTTTT.

The chain carries TRBV5-6 and TRBJ1-5, with 7 bases lining up with TRBD1. Germline-derived CDR1 and CDR2 are SGHDT and YYEEEE. The CDR3 covers 16 residues. V lost 2 bases and J lost 2; bases outside the gene matches: 7. Here the CDR3 reads CASSLQGSLGNQPQHF. CDR3 nucleotides: TGTGCCAGCAGCTTACAGGGGTCTCTGGGCAATCAGCCCCAGCATTTT.

This sequence joins TRBV27 and TRBJ1-5; 9 positions agree with TRBD1. The CDR3 has 15 amino acids. CDR1 is MNHEY, CDR2 SMNVEV, per germline (reference sequence). The V and J ends lost 5 bases and 2 bases, in that order; junction bases with no gene match: 4. CDR3: CASSPGDRGNQPQHF. CDR3 sequence (DNA): TGTGCCAGCAGTCCGGGGGACAGGGGCAATCAGCCCCAGCATTTT.

The gene calls are TRBV5-4 and TRBJ2-2, with TRBD1 matching 10 bases. V gave up 3 bases and J gave up 5 bases; unmatched junction bases: 4. Germline V CDR1 and CDR2: SGHNT, YYREEE (reference sequence). The CDR3 is made up of 15 amino acids. The CDR3, as DNA: TGTGCCAGCAGCTCAAGACAGGGGGCAACCGGGGAGCTGTTTTTT. It is translated as CASSSRQGATGELFF.

The V gene is TRBV12-3 or TRBV12-4, the J gene TRBJ1-6; possibly TRBD1 for D (5 bases). V was pared by 8 bases and J by 13 bases, with 12 bases between. There are 11 residues in the CDR3. The CDR3 loop reads CASGRDGPLHF. CDR3 DNA: TGTGCCAGCGGGAGGGACGGTCCCCTCCACTTT.

This clone was seen more than once but under ten times. The CDR3 DNA sequence: TGTGCCAGCAGTTCCTTCGGGGAGCAGTACTTC. It translates to CASSSFGEQYF. The chain recombines TRBV27 with TRBJ2-7; no firm D call. The CDR3 extends over 11 amino acids. Germline CDR1 MNHEY, CDR2 SMNVEV (reference sequence). V lost 4 bases, J lost 7 bases, and 8 bases lay in between.

The chain employs TRBV27 and TRBJ2-1; 8 nucleotides agree with TRBD2. There are 14 residues in the CDR3. Germline V gene data show CDR1 as MNHEY and CDR2 as SMNVEV (reference sequence). Trimming removed 5 bases from V and 7 bases from J; junction bases left unmatched: 7. CDR3 protein: CASSRTSQGNEQFF. The CDR3 coding sequence is TGTGCCAGCAGTCGGACTAGCCAGGGGAATGAGCAGTTCTTC.

This chain links TRBV3-1 (or the pseudogene TRBV3-2) with TRBJ2-7, with TRBD2 identical over 10 bases. The CDR3 sequence is 15 residues long. Trimming at V came to 1 base and at J to 2 bases, leaving 2 bases not matched to a gene. Germline V gene lookup returns CDR1 LGHDT and CDR2 YNNKEL (reference sequence). The CDR3 region is CASSQGTSGAYEQYF. The CDR3, as DNA: TGTGCCAGCAGCCAAGGGACTAGCGGAGCCTACGAGCAGTACTTC.